The TCR beta chain described here comes from a study of cytotoxic CD8 clonotypes in ibrutinib-treated CLL. Study details: Samples yielded averages of 255,043 productive templates and over 90,000 productive rearrangements.

Sequencing used immunoSEQ multiplex PCR; TCRdb keeps in-frame clones, though not all of them. There are around 310,000 clones in the sample; roughly 79% occur only once, and 6.5% to 8.5% lies in the top ten. General study results and limits: Patients had baseline clonality above age-matched healthy donors, and this clonality moved with circulating CD8+ T-cell counts.

Germline V gives CDR1 KGHSH, CDR2 LQKENI. The V gene lost 6 bases and the J gene lost 1 base, with 14 bases spanning the gap. This CDR3 contains 15 residues. On this clone itself: Antigen specificity is unknown.

The receptor comes from a human donor with chronic lymphocytic leukemia. Sequences were derived from PBMCs, sampled before ibrutinib treatment. The chain uses TRBV18 and TRBJ2-3; D may be TRBD2 (6 bases). The chain's CDR3 is CASSHSSGGTDTQYF. The DNA for the CDR3 is TGTGCCAGCTCTCATTCTTCGGGAGGCACAGATACGCAGTATTTT.